The clone carrying this TCR beta chain has more than one count but fewer than ten. As yet, its antigen is unknown. For the second PCR, which ran for about 7 to 11 cycles, a sample-barcoded 5' primer and a J-beta primer mix were used. One entry per CDR3 protein, called by TCRdb with MiXCR from the 5' RACE reads. Of approximately 800,000 distinct CDR3 sequences in the sample, 25% were seen once. The entry originates in a study of blood T cells in healthy people across ages. The wider study: The template switching approach captured approximately one barcoded beta molecule for every two T cells.

The V gene's germline CDR1 is MNHEY and CDR2 SMNVEV (reference sequence). The ends lost 9 bases at V and 4 bases at J; junction bases unmatched: 15. This CDR3 spans 15 amino acids. Study-level results: Observed TCR beta diversity per million T cells went down as age went up. This fall followed a roughly linear course with age.

The sample was also reused in another study, on T cells of mothers and their children. That publication notes: A few healthy Caucasian mothers and their six children donated.

Sequencing was done on a sample of blood. The rearrangement links TRBV27 to TRBJ2-7; 7 nucleotides match TRBD2. The origin of this receptor is a boy younger than 18 in good health. The CDR3 loop reads CARSSVVAGPYEQYF. CDR3 nucleotide sequence: TGTGCCAGATCTAGTGTGGTAGCGGGCCCTTACGAGCAGTACTTC.